This T cell receptor (beta chain) was recorded in a study of cytomegalovirus exposure and HLA in healthy donors. This clone was seen only a few times. The antigen is undetermined. Germline V gene lookup returns CDR1 SGHNT and CDR2 YENEEA. The CDR3 loop spans 13 amino acids. V lost 3 bases, J lost 6 bases, and 9 bases lay in between. Overall study findings and caveats: Among CMV-associated TCR beta chains, most appeared HLA-restricted in a later analysis. In a later analysis, a genetic analysis reported fewer productive-TCR N-insertions in an Asian-associated ancestry cluster than the cohort average. Common viral pathogens seemed, in a later analysis, to connect with several of the most significant clusters. A later analysis linked about 17,000 TCR beta sequences to HLA alleles at 0.05 false discovery rate.

PCR used 60 Vbeta primers and 13 Jbeta primers. Libraries were prepared by immunoSEQ multiplex PCR; TCRdb keeps only in-frame clonotypes and omits some of them. This sample has 95,000 to 150,000 clones, with over 75% found just once. The source of this sequence is a man younger than 30 in good health and CMV-seropositive. The sample was PBMCs. V and J are TRBV11-3 and TRBJ2-1; the D gene is possibly TRBD1 (6 bases). The CDR3: CASSLEGGNEQFF. The CDR3 region has the DNA TGTGCCAGCAGCTTGGAAGGGGGCAATGAGCAGTTCTTC.